Listed here are 7 T cell receptor beta chains from one sample, sequenced in a study of CD4 T cells in relation to SARS-CoV-2 and coronaviruses. The antigens of these receptors remain unknown. Clones were read by immunoSEQ multiplex PCR, and TCRdb kept only the in-frame ones, dropping some. The sample contains about 37,000 clones, 82% of which appear only once. The sequenced sample consisted of naive CD4+ T cells from PBMCs, cultured in vitro. Subset defined: naive CD4+ T cells isolated by negative enrichment. Receptors were obtained from an adult with COVID-19.

The J gene is TRBJ2-7, the V gene TRBV19; 12 bases are shared with TRBD1. Per the germline V gene, CDR1 is LNHDA and CDR2 is SQIVND (reference sequence). The CDR3 totals 15 residues. The V gene end was trimmed by 4 bases and the J gene end by 3 bases; junction bases not matched to a gene: 4. The CDR3: CASSTGTGGFYEQYF. CDR3 DNA: TGTGCCAGTAGTACCGGGACAGGGGGCTTCTACGAGCAGTACTTC.

The rearrangement links TRBV7-9 to TRBJ1-1; 7 bases align to TRBD1. Germline V lookup: CDR1 SEHNR, CDR2 FQNEAQ (reference sequence). This CDR3 is 13 amino acids long. V shed 6 bases and J 4 bases; nucleotides not matched to a gene: 5. The CDR3, as DNA: TGTGCCAGCAGAGCGACAGGGAGCACTGAAGCTTTCTTT. It yields the protein CASRATGSTEAFF.

The chain links TRBV10-3 to TRBJ2-5; possible D gene TRBD1, 7 bases. Trimming took off 10 bases at V and 5 bases at J, with 23 bases between the two ends. The CDR3 contains 15 residues. Germline CDR1 reads ENHRY; CDR2 reads SYGVKD. Here the CDR3 DNA reads TGTGCCAGCACAGCCGGGACTCCAGGGGGGGAGACCCAGTACTTC. Residues: CASTAGTPGGETQYF.

The chain carries TRBV7-2 and TRBJ2-1; D may be TRBD1 or TRBD2 (7 bases each). Trimming removed 2 bases from V and 10 bases from J, with 21 bases in between. The germline V gene has CDR1 SGHTA and CDR2 FQGNSA. The CDR3 is made up of 16 amino acids. The CDR3 reads CASSLLRGAGGQEQFF. The CDR3 nucleotides read TGTGCCAGCAGCTTACTCCGGGGGGCCGGGGGACAGGAGCAGTTCTTC.

V is TRBV24-1 and J is TRBJ2-5, with D unresolved. Trimming took off 5 bases at V and 2 bases at J, with 8 bases between the two ends. The CDR3 extends over 13 amino acids. Germline V lookup: CDR1 KGHDR, CDR2 SFDVKD. The CDR3 sequence is CATSVSSQETQYF. The CDR3 nucleotides read TGTGCCACCAGTGTTTCCAGTCAAGAGACCCAGTACTTC.

V usage is TRBV2 and J usage is TRBJ2-6; D ambiguous. Germline assignment: CDR1 SNHLY and CDR2 FYNNEI. This CDR3 has 13 residues. The ends were cut back, 4 bases at V and 4 bases at J, with 5 bases in the middle. This CDR3 reads CASSGLGANVLTF. The CDR3 region has the DNA TGTGCCAGCAGTGGTCTGGGGGCCAACGTCCTGACTTTC. Full variable domain (outside the CDR3, taken from reference TRBV2 and TRBJ2-6): EPEVTQTPSHQVTQMGQEVILRCVPISNHLYFYWYRQILGQKVEFLVSFYNNEISEKSEIFDDQFSVERPDGSNFTLKIRSTKLEDSAMYFCASSGLGANVLTFGAGSRLTVL.

The CDR3 loop is CASSTRVLGTEAFF. The CDR3 nucleotides are TGTGCCAGCAGTACAAGGGTGTTGGGGACTGAAGCTTTCTTT. The chain carries TRBV27 and TRBJ1-1; D not resolved. The CDR3 extends over 14 amino acids. Germline loops: CDR1 MNHEY, CDR2 SMNVEV (reference sequence). Trimming removed 5 bases from V and 5 bases from J, with 15 bases in between.